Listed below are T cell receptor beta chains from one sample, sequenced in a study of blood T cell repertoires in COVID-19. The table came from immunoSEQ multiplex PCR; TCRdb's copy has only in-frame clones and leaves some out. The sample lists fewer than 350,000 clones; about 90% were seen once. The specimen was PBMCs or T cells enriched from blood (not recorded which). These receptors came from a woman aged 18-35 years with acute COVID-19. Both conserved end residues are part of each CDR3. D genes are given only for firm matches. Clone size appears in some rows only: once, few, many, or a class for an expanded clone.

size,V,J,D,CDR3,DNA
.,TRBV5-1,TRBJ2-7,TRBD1,CASSLDKRTGASYEQYF,TGCGCCAGCAGCTTGGATAAACGGACAGGTGCATCCTACGAGCAGTACTTC
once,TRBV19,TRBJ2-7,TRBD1,CASSIGTGSSYEQYF,TGTGCCAGTAGTATAGGGACAGGCAGCTCCTACGAGCAGTACTTC
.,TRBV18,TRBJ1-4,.,CASSPAPRQHNEKLFF,TGTGCCAGCTCACCAGCACCGAGACAGCATAATGAAAAACTGTTTTTT
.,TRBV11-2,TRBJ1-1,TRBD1,CASSLVSGTVEAFF,TGTGCCAGCAGCTTAGTTTCTGGGACAGTTGAAGCTTTCTTT
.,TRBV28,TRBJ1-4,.,CASSYLSNEKLFF,TGTGCCAGCAGTTATCTTTCTAATGAAAAACTGTTTTTT
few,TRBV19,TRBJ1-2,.,CASSIDRIRGNGYTF,TGTGCCAGTAGTATCGACAGGATTAGAGGGAATGGCTACACCTTC
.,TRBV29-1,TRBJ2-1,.,CSVARQRSTGVDEQFF,TGCAGCGTGGCCCGGCAGAGGTCAACAGGAGTGGATGAGCAGTTCTTC
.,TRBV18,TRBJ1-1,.,CASSPLGRGNTEAFF,TGTGCCAGCTCACCCCTCGGGAGGGGCAACACTGAAGCTTTCTTT
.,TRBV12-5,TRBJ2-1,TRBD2,CASESTSGSGNEQFF,TGTGCTAGTGAATCAACTAGCGGGAGCGGAAATGAGCAGTTCTTC
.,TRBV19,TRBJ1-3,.,CASSFRSSGNTIYF,TGTGCCAGTAGCTTTCGGAGCTCTGGAAACACCATATATTTT
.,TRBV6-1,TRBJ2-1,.,CASSETTGFQFF,TGTGCCAGCAGTGAAACGACAGGATTCCAGTTCTTC
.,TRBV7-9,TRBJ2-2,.,CASRDQGRNTGELFF,TGTGCCAGCAGAGACCAGGGGCGAAACACCGGGGAGCTGTTTTTT
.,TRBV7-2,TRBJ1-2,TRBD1,CASSLGTGPLGYTF,TGTGCCAGCAGCTTGGGGACAGGGCCCTTAGGCTACACCTTC
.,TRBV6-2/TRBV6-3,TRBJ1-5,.,CASSSRGNQPQHF,TGTGCCAGCAGTTCCAGGGGCAATCAGCCCCAGCATTTT
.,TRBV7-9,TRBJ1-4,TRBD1,CASSPITGDATNEKLFF,TGTGCCAGCAGCCCAATCACAGGGGACGCAACTAATGAAAAACTGTTTTTT
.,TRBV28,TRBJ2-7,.,CASSLGGGTNEQYF,TGTGCCAGCAGTTTAGGGGGGGGGACAAACGAGCAGTACTTC
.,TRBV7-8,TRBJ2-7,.,CASSGHRLLSYEQYF,TGTGCCAGCAGCGGACACAGGCTACTCTCCTACGAGCAGTACTTC
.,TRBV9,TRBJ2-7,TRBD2,CASSVGPGRAYEQYF,TGTGCCAGCAGCGTAGGTCCGGGGAGGGCCTACGAGCAGTACTTC
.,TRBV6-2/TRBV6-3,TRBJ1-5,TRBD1,CASSLRTGAIHNQPQHF,TGTGCCAGCAGTTTGCGCACAGGGGCTATACACAATCAGCCCCAGCATTTT
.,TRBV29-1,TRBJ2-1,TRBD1,CSGNRGQSYNEQFF,TGCAGCGGGAACCGGGGACAGTCGTACAATGAGCAGTTCTTC
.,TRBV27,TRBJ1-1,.,CASSITGMNTEAFF,TGTGCCAGCAGCATTACAGGTATGAACACTGAAGCTTTCTTT
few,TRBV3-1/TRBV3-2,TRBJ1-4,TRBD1,CASSGQTFEKLFF,TGTGCCAGCTCGGGACAGACTTTTGAAAAACTGTTTTTT
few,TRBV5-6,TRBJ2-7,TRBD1,CASSLMGQMTYKPYEQYF,TGTGCCAGCAGCTTGATGGGACAGATGACTTACAAACCCTACGAGCAGTACTTC
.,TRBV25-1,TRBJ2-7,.,CASSETLSGEYEQYF,TGTGCCAGCAGTGAAACCCTAAGCGGAGAATACGAGCAGTACTTC
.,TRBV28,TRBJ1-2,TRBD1,CASSKSGTAFNYGYTF,TGTGCCAGCAGTAAATCCGGGACAGCCTTTAACTATGGCTACACCTTC
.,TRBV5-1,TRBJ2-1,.,CASSLAFEQFF,TGCGCCAGCAGCTTGGCCTTTGAGCAGTTCTTC
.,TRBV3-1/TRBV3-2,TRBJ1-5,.,CASSQSGQGFYNQPQHF,TGTGCCAGCAGCCAGTCGGGGCAGGGGTTTTACAATCAGCCCCAGCATTTT
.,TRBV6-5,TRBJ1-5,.,CASSYLGSNQPQHF,TGTGCCAGCAGTTACCTAGGTAGCAATCAGCCCCAGCATTTT
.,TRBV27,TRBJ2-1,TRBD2,CASSPLSGIDDEQFF,TGTGCCAGCAGTCCCCTTAGCGGGATCGACGATGAGCAGTTCTTC
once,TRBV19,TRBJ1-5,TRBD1,CASKSYTGARQPQHF,TGTGCCAGTAAATCGTACACAGGGGCCCGACAGCCCCAGCATTTT
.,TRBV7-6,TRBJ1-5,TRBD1,CASSSRQGSNQPQHF,TGTGCCAGCAGCTCCCGACAGGGGAGCAATCAGCCCCAGCATTTT
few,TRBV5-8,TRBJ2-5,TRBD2,CASSLRSGRSRETQYF,TGTGCCAGCAGCTTAAGAAGCGGGAGATCGCGGGAGACCCAGTACTTC
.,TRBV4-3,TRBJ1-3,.,CASSQDASAGNTIYF,TGCGCCAGCAGCCAAGATGCGAGTGCTGGAAACACCATATATTTT
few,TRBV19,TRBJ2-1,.,CASRLSQGEQFF,TGTGCCAGTCGACTCTCCCAGGGGGAGCAGTTCTTC
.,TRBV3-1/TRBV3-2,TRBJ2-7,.,CASSGESSYEQYF,TGTGCCAGCTCCGGGGAGAGCTCCTACGAGCAGTACTTC
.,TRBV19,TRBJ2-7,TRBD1,CASAPGQGPYEQYF,TGTGCCAGTGCCCCGGGACAGGGACCCTACGAGCAGTACTTC
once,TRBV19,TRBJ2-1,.,CASSTVLVRRDPLYNEQFF,TGTGCCAGTAGTACAGTGCTGGTGCGGCGGGATCCCCTCTACAATGAGCAGTTCTTC
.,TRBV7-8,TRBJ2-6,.,CASSHHSSGANVLTF,TGTGCCAGCAGCCATCACAGCTCTGGGGCCAACGTCCTGACTTTC
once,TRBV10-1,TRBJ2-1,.,CASSESYLASKFF,TGCGCCAGCAGTGAGTCCTACCTAGCATCGAAGTTCTTC
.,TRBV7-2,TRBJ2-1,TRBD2,CASSLGREGEQFF,TGTGCCAGCAGCTTAGGGCGGGAGGGTGAGCAGTTCTTC
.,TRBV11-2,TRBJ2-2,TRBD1,CASREGQGFTGELFF,TGTGCCAGCAGAGAGGGACAGGGATTCACCGGGGAGCTGTTTTTT
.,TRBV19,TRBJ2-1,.,CASTSLGEAEQFF,TGTGCCAGTACCAGTCTTGGTGAGGCGGAGCAGTTCTTC
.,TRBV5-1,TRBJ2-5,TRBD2,CASSLVGTSGSQETQYF,TGCGCCAGCAGCTTGGTCGGGACTAGCGGGAGTCAAGAGACCCAGTACTTC
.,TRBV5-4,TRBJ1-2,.,CASSWPLGGYTF,TGTGCCAGCAGTTGGCCCCTGGGCGGCTACACCTTC
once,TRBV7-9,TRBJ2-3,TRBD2,CARASGGTDTQYF,TGTGCCAGGGCTAGCGGGGGCACAGATACGCAGTATTTT
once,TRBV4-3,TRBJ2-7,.,CASSQDFAGAGYEQYF,TGCGCCAGCAGCCAAGATTTCGCGGGGGCTGGCTACGAGCAGTACTTC
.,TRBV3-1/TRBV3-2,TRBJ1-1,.,CASRGPGGTEAFF,TGTGCCAGCAGGGGTCCGGGGGGGACTGAAGCTTTCTTT
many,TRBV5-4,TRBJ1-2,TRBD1,CASSSGTGGWNYGYTF,TGTGCCAGCAGCTCCGGGACAGGGGGCTGGAACTATGGCTACACCTTC
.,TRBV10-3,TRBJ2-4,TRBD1,CAISEQGVRRENIQYF,TGTGCCATCAGTGAGCAGGGGGTTCGACGGGAAAACATTCAGTACTTC